Sequencing of this T cell receptor beta chain was carried out in a study of T cell responses to AZD1222 COVID-19 vaccine. Comments on this clone: Its antigen is not known.

Findings of the study overall: Baseline antibody screening turned up just a handful of seropositive AZD1222 recipients. Epitopes outside B.1.351 and B.1.1.7 mutated regions reportedly drew nearly half of spike TCRs. When two AZD1222 doses had been given, Spike-specific TCR breadth and depth rose.

This table comes from immunoSEQ multiplex PCR, and its TCRdb copy is limited to in-frame clones, with some not included. The profile shows about 150,000 clones, roughly nine tenths of them singletons. The CDR3 totals 15 residues. V lost 5 bases and J lost 3; bases outside the gene matches: 6. Germline-derived CDR1 and CDR2 are SEHNR and FQNEAQ (reference sequence). The gene calls are TRBV7-9 and TRBJ2-5; 10 positions agree with TRBD2. This TCR came from an adult who had recovered from COVID-19. Here the sequenced sample was peripheral blood, taken after recovery from COVID-19. The CDR3 loop is CASSPRLAGEETQYF. The CDR3 region has the DNA TGTGCCAGCAGCCCCCGCCTAGCGGGAGAAGAGACCCAGTACTTC.